Following are 21 T cell receptor beta chains from one sample sequenced in a study of T cell responses to AZD1222 COVID-19 vaccine (dated by TCRdb to 2020 to 2023). Receptor libraries were prepared by the immunoSEQ multiplex PCR assay. The clones in this table, taken by TCRdb from immuneACCESS, are in-frame only. Not every clone is retained; where verified, under half of the shortfall comes from an unresolved V gene, and the cause of the rest is unknown. For this sample the table gives 100,000 or so clones, of which around 87% were detected only once. 10% of the sample is taken by the ten largest. Interpreted using the paper, the time point label stands for: about 28 days (+/-7) after the second vaccine dose. Sample: peripheral blood, taken 28 days after the second AZD1222 dose. Source of these receptors: an adult who received the AZD1222 COVID-19 vaccine.

As DNA, the CDR3 is TGTGCCAGTAGTGTCAACTCTCCGGGACCCGTCCCTGGCTACACCTTC. This encodes CASSVNSPGPVPGYTF. The chain joins TRBV19 to TRBJ1-2; D perhaps matches TRBD1 (5 bases). Germline V lookup: CDR1 LNHDA, CDR2 SQIVND (reference sequence). V was clipped by 5 bases and J by 7 bases, with 23 bases between them. This CDR3 is built from 16 residues.

In its sample, this clone ranks as medium-sized (0.01 to 0.1%). CDR3 protein: CASSPTRGKANYGYTF. In nucleotides, the CDR3 is TGTGCCAGCAGCCCTACTCGGGGGAAGGCTAACTATGGCTACACCTTC. This chain joins TRBV7-9 and TRBJ1-2; tentative D call: TRBD1 (5 bases). V was pared by 5 bases and J by 0 bases, with 16 bases between. The CDR3 contains 16 residues. Germline V CDR1 and CDR2: SEHNR, FQNEAQ (reference sequence).

The chain carries TRBV5-1 and TRBJ2-1, with TRBD2 identical over 11 bases. V lost 4 bases, J lost 7 bases, and 10 bases stayed unmatched. This CDR3 has 16 residues. From germline, CDR1 is SGHRS and CDR2 YFSETQ. The CDR3 sequence is CASSLDSSGGINEQFF. The DNA for the CDR3 is TGCGCCAGCAGCCTAGATTCTAGCGGGGGGATTAATGAGCAGTTCTTC.

This clone was detected only once. The DNA for the CDR3 is TGTGCCAGCAGCTCGGACTGGGCCTCCTACGAGCAGTACTTC. This gives the protein CASSSDWASYEQYF. The V gene is TRBV5-4, the J gene TRBJ2-7; possible D gene TRBD2, 5 bases. The CDR3 extends over 14 amino acids. CDR1 SGHNT and CDR2 YYREEE come from the germline V gene (reference sequence). The V end lost 3 bases, the J end lost 0 bases, and 10 bases lay between the germline ends.

This clone is a singleton in its sample. V is TRBV6-5 and J is TRBJ2-2; 8 bases are shared with TRBD1. Germline V CDR1 and CDR2: MNHEY, SVGAGI. This CDR3 is 16 amino acids long. The trim removed 2 bases at V and 7 bases at J, leaving 9 bases unmatched. The CDR3: CASSYGSTGAGGELFF. CDR3 DNA sequence: TGTGCCAGCAGTTACGGATCGACAGGGGCCGGCGGGGAGCTGTTTTTT.

The chain recombines TRBV2 with TRBJ1-2; 8 positions match TRBD1. The ends lost 7 bases at V and 4 bases at J; junction bases unmatched: 11. The germline gives CDR1 SNHLY, CDR2 FYNNEI. CDR3 length equals 15 residues. The CDR3 loop reads CASTPRTGTSYGYTF. CDR3 nucleotides: TGTGCCAGCACCCCCAGGACAGGGACTAGCTATGGCTACACCTTC.

In its sample, this clone was seen once. The rearrangement uses TRBV5-1 and TRBJ2-1, with D possibly being TRBD1 (5 bases). Trimming removed 4 bases from V and 0 bases from J, with 14 bases in between. The germline CDR1 and CDR2 sequences are SGHRS and YFSETQ. This CDR3 comprises 16 residues. This CDR3 reads CASSPGGASSYNEQFF. As DNA, the CDR3 is TGCGCCAGCAGCCCGGGTGGGGCCAGCTCCTACAATGAGCAGTTCTTC.

This clone was seen a handful of times. The V call is TRBV9, the J call TRBJ1-1; D is uncertain. Germline CDR1 SGDLS, CDR2 YYNGEE. V was clipped by 3 bases and J by 4 bases, with 13 bases between them. This CDR3 comprises 14 residues. The CDR3 DNA reads TGTGCCAGCAGCGCCCAGACGGGAGGCACTGAAGCTTTCTTT. Protein sequence: CASSAQTGGTEAFF.

The chain's CDR3 is CASSPVRGGASSLETQYF. The CDR3 DNA follows: TGCGCCAGCAGCCCCGTGAGGGGAGGGGCCTCGTCTTTAGAGACCCAGTACTTC. The chain recombines TRBV5-1 with TRBJ2-5, with 7 bases lining up with TRBD2. The germline CDR1 and CDR2 sequences are SGHRS and YFSETQ. This CDR3 is built from 18 residues. V lost 4 bases to trimming and J lost 4 bases; unmatched junction nucleotides: 19.

J is TRBJ1-1 and V is TRBV7-2; 11 nucleotides align to TRBD1. The CDR3 has 15 amino acids. Trimming at V came to 6 bases and at J to 2 bases, leaving 5 bases not matched to a gene. CDR1 and CDR2 from the germline V gene are SGHTA and FQGNSA. The CDR3 protein is CASRPDRGRNTEAFF. The CDR3 DNA reads TGTGCCAGCAGACCGGACAGGGGGCGAAACACTGAAGCTTTCTTT.

The J gene is TRBJ1-1, the V gene TRBV27; D is possibly TRBD1 (6 bases). Germline V gene data show CDR1 as MNHEY and CDR2 as SMNVEV (reference sequence). This CDR3 region has 15 residues. Trimming shortened V by 4 bases and J by 0 bases, and 12 bases separated the two germline ends. The CDR3 sequence: CASSYNWTVNTEAFF. CDR3 bases: TGTGCCAGCAGTTACAACTGGACAGTGAACACTGAAGCTTTCTTT.

This chain connects TRBV6-2 or TRBV6-3 to TRBJ2-1; 12 bases are shared with TRBD2. With 6 bases clipped from V and 6 bases from J, the junction kept 6 bases outside the gene matches. Germline V gene data show CDR1 as MNHEY and CDR2 as SVGEGT. The CDR3 consists of 15 residues. The CDR3 here is CASSPSLAGGNEQFF. In DNA, the CDR3 is TGTGCCAGCAGCCCCTCACTAGCGGGAGGCAATGAGCAGTTCTTC.

The chain recombines TRBV5-1 with TRBJ2-1; no reliable D call. V dropped 5 bases and J dropped 0 bases, with 9 bases sitting between them. The CDR3 length is 14 residues. The V gene's germline CDR1 is SGHRS and CDR2 YFSETQ. In DNA form, the CDR3 reads TGCGCCAGCAGTAGAGGAGACTCCTACAATGAGCAGTTCTTC. It translates to CASSRGDSYNEQFF. Combining the CDR3 with reference TRBV5-1 and TRBJ2-1 gives the whole variable domain KAGVTQTPRYLIKTRGQQVTLSCSPISGHRSVSWYQQTPGQGLQFLFEYFSETQRNKGNFPGRFSGRQFSNSRSEMNVSTLELGDSALYLCASSRGDSYNEQFFGPGTRLTVL.

The CDR3 DNA reads TGTGCCAGCAGCTTCTGGGGGGGGTACGAGCAGTACTTC. Amino acids: CASSFWGGYEQYF. This chain joins TRBV21-1 and TRBJ2-7; TRBD2, the D gene given by the table, was not confirmed from the DNA. TRBV21-1 corresponds to a pseudogene. CDR3 length equals 13 residues.

The chain links TRBV27 to TRBJ2-2; TRBD1 matches 8 bases. Germline loops: CDR1 MNHEY, CDR2 SMNVEV (reference sequence). This CDR3 contains 17 residues. V lost 7 bases, J lost 2 bases, and 12 bases stayed unmatched. In DNA, the CDR3 is TGTGCCAGCATTTTTCAGGGGGCTCCTACTAACACCGGGGAGCTGTTTTTT. Translating gives CASIFQGAPTNTGELFF.

Concerning this clone: This sample also contains other DNA sequences that code for the same CDR3. The V call is TRBV9, the J call TRBJ1-2; D is undetermined. V was pared by 2 bases and J by 1 base, with 6 bases between. The CDR3 runs 13 residues. Germline V gene data show CDR1 as SGDLS and CDR2 as YYNGEE. The CDR3 bases are TGTGCCAGCAGCGTCGACGGTAACTATGGCTACACCTTC. It is translated as CASSVDGNYGYTF.

J is TRBJ2-3 and V is TRBV7-2; D unclear. The V and J ends lost 6 bases and 2 bases respectively, with 3 bases between them. The CDR3 is 11 residues long. Germline-derived CDR1 and CDR2 are SGHTA and FQGNSA. CDR3 in amino acids: CASRNTDTQYF. Here the CDR3 DNA reads TGTGCCAGCAGGAACACAGATACGCAGTATTTT.

V is TRBV13 and J is TRBJ2-1, with no clear D. Trimming shortened V by 1 base and J by 7 bases, and 14 bases separated the two germline ends. The CDR3 runs to 15 residues. Germline lookup yields CDR1 PRHDT and CDR2 FYEKMQ (reference sequence). The CDR3 DNA follows: TGTGCCAGCAGCTTAGCCCCAGCACTGGGGAATGAGCAGTTCTTC. This codes for CASSLAPALGNEQFF.

The DNA for the CDR3 is TGTGCCAGCAGAAAAAGGGACTGGGACACTGAAGCTTTCTTT. Protein sequence: CASRKRDWDTEAFF. The chain has TRBV6-5 and TRBJ1-1, with D maybe TRBD1 (5 bases). The CDR3 length is 14 residues. The germline gives CDR1 MNHEY, CDR2 SVGAGI. The V and J ends lost 6 bases and 3 bases respectively, with 14 bases between them.

The V and J genes are TRBV28 and TRBJ2-1; 11 bases line up with TRBD1. Germline V gives CDR1 MDHEN, CDR2 SYDVKM. CDR3 length: 17 residues. V gave up 6 bases and J gave up 9 bases; unmatched junction bases: 16. Here the CDR3 reads CASSLPGRTGGFSEQFF. In nucleotides, the CDR3 is TGTGCCAGCAGCCTCCCGGGAAGGACAGGGGGCTTTAGTGAGCAGTTCTTC.

The J gene is TRBJ2-3, the V gene TRBV3-1 (or the pseudogene TRBV3-2); 10 nucleotides align to TRBD1. Trimming cost V 6 bases and J 4 bases; bases outside gene matches: 7. This CDR3 comprises 15 residues. Germline loops: CDR1 LGHDT, CDR2 YNNKEL (reference sequence). The CDR3 region is CASSLDRGGSDTQYF. The CDR3 DNA follows: TGTGCCAGCAGTCTGGACAGGGGGGGGTCAGATACGCAGTATTTT.